These 10 T cell receptor beta chains came from one sample sequenced in a study of T-cell memory formation after mild COVID-19. A single record per CDR3 protein comes from TCRdb applying MiXCR to the 5' RACE reads. In the table there are roughly 400,000 distinct CDR3 sequences, about 16% of which are singletons. The material sequenced was PBMCs or a T cell subset sorted from them (not recorded which). The receptors were gathered from a man younger than 35 who had mild COVID-19 (a few samples of this study predate the infection). Cell type and time point are not known.

This chain joins TRBV3-1 and TRBJ2-1, with 10 positions matching TRBD2. The germline V gene encodes CDR1 LGHDT and CDR2 YNNKEL (reference sequence). The CDR3 has 16 amino acids. The J segment lost 7 bases and the V segment lost 1 base, leaving 7 bases of the junction unmatched. CDR3 DNA: TGTGCCAGCAGCCAAGGCAGCGGGGGGGCAGGGAATGAGCAGTTCTTC. Its translation: CASSQGSGGAGNEQFF.

This chain uses TRBV20-1 with TRBJ1-2, with D hard to call. This CDR3 has 18 amino acids. Trimming stripped 0 bases from V and 7 bases from J, with 27 bases between. Germline loops: CDR1 DFQATT, CDR2 SNEGSKA (reference sequence). The CDR3 DNA reads as TGCAGTGCTAGAGATGTGAGGTGGCCCATCCGTGGATCTAGTGGCTACACCTTC. Translated, it gives CSARDVRWPIRGSSGYTF.

A few counts support this clonotype. V usage is TRBV6-6 and J usage is TRBJ2-4, with D unresolved. The CDR3 spans 12 residues. The germline CDR1 and CDR2 sequences are MNHNY and SVGAGI (reference sequence). Trimming removed 7 bases at V and 8 bases at J, with 12 bases between. CDR3 amino acids: CASTTVRDIQYF. The CDR3 bases are TGTGCCAGCACCACCGTACGGGACATTCAGTACTTC.

This clonotype was picked up a small number of times. CDR3 coding DNA: TGTGCCAGCAGTTACACGGACAGGGTTGAGCAGTTCTTC. It codes for CASSYTDRVEQFF. The chain carries TRBV6-6 and TRBJ2-1; 8 nucleotides agree with TRBD1. Losses at the gene ends were 2 bases for V and 9 bases for J; bases not matched to a gene: 3. CDR3 length equals 13 residues. CDR1 and CDR2 from the germline V gene are MNHNY and SVGAGI (reference sequence).

This clonotype showed up just a few times. The rearrangement joins TRBV20-1 to TRBJ2-2; no reliable D call. CDR3 length: 13 residues. Trimming stripped 1 base from V and 5 bases from J, with 8 bases between. Germline V CDR1 and CDR2: DFQATT, SNEGSKA (reference sequence). CDR3 residues: CSARGQPTGELFF. The CDR3 DNA is TGCAGTGCTAGAGGCCAGCCTACCGGGGAGCTGTTTTTT.

This clonotype was counted only a few times. The junction does not match germline at one end; this may be a read error. The chain uses TRBV7-7 and TRBJ1-4; D unresolved. The CDR3 length is 14 residues. Looked up from germline, CDR1 is SSHAT and CDR2 is FNYEAQ (reference sequence). CDR3 residues: CASSLSPGLEKLFF. The CDR3 nucleotides are TGTGCTAGCAGCTTATCACCTGGACTGGAAAAACTGTTTTTT. The variable domain in full, completed from reference TRBV7-7 and TRBJ1-4, reads GAGVSQSPRYKVTKRGQDVTLRCDPISSHATLYWYQQALGQGPEFLTYFNYEAQPDKSGLPSDRFSAERPEGSISTLTIQRTEQRDSAMYRCASSLSPGLEKLFFGSGTQLSVL.

The CDR3 nucleotides read TGTGCCAGCAGCTTACCAGGAGCTATCTACAATGAGCAGTTCTTC. Translated, it gives CASSLPGAIYNEQFF. The rearrangement uses TRBV11-2 and TRBJ2-1; D remains unclear. Per germline, CDR1 SGHAT and CDR2 FQNNGV. Trimming shortened V by 2 bases and J by 3 bases, and 11 bases separated the two germline ends. The CDR3 contains 15 residues.

Ten or more counts support this clonotype. The V call is TRBV7-9, the J call TRBJ2-1, with D unclear. Trimming shortened V by 3 bases and J by 5 bases, and 11 bases separated the two germline ends. Germline V gives CDR1 SEHNR, CDR2 FQNEAQ (reference sequence). CDR3 length equals 14 residues. The CDR3 DNA sequence: TGTGCCAGCAGCTTTTGGGGTTTGGACAATGAGCAGTTCTTC. Its protein product is CASSFWGLDNEQFF.

This clonotype appeared a few times. The chain links TRBV6-5 to TRBJ2-5; D gene ambiguous. Trimming shortened V by 2 bases and J by 5 bases, and 15 bases separated the two germline ends. Germline assignment: CDR1 MNHEY and CDR2 SVGAGI. CDR3 size: 15 residues. The CDR3 loop is CASSYVGGAMETQYF. CDR3 DNA: TGTGCCAGCAGTTACGTCGGTGGAGCAATGGAGACCCAGTACTTC.

This clonotype has a handful of counts. V is TRBV7-2 and J is TRBJ2-7; 9 positions match TRBD2. The trim removed 3 bases at V and 0 bases at J, leaving 3 bases unmatched. The CDR3 loop spans 15 amino acids. The germline CDR1 and CDR2 sequences are SGHTA and FQGNSA. In DNA form, the CDR3 reads TGTGCCAGCAGCTTGTTTAGCGGGGGCTCCTACGAGCAGTACTTC. This gives the protein CASSLFSGGSYEQYF.